This TCR beta chain was profiled in a study of post-analysis software for immune sequencing data. Study-level points and caveats: There were five TRBV segments more frequent in patients than controls, and TRBV5-6, TRBV5-1 and TRBV20-1 were among them. Same-batch samples co-clustered strongly by F measure.

Remarks on this clonotype: Its target is unknown.

Carried by the TCR beta cDNA libraries were unique molecular identifiers. TCRdb ran MiXCR on the PCR reads and lists one entry per CDR3 protein. Of approximately 690,000 distinct CDR3 sequences listed, roughly three fifths are singletons. This CDR3 spans 15 amino acids. Trimming took 6 bases from V and 5 from J, leaving 19 bases between them. Sequencing used blood. The V gene is TRBV12-3 or TRBV12-4, the J gene TRBJ1-1, with D perhaps TRBD1 (6 bases). The sequence derives from a girl aged 2-10 years with multiple sclerosis. CDR3 sequence: CASSLLQGEGTEAFF. The CDR3 coding sequence is TGTGCCAGCAGCCTTTTACAGGGAGAAGGTACTGAAGCTTTCTTT.